The 6 T cell receptor beta chains given below trace back to one sample, sequenced in a study of T cell changes during pregnancy in multiple sclerosis (dated by TCRdb to between 2018 and 2020). Receptor amplification or capture employed the immunoSEQ multiplex PCR assay. TCRdb provides this immuneACCESS table in a form limited to in-frame rearrangements. Some clones are lacking; in checked studies, under half of them reflect an unresolved V gene, and why the rest are absent is not known. This sample comprises 35,000 or so clones, approximately 91% of them detected only once. The ten most abundant clones make up less than 4.5% of the sample. The sequencing used peripheral blood, collected in the second trimester of pregnancy. The receptor set was obtained from a female donor in good health, enrolled as a control in a pregnancy study.

The chain employs TRBV7-9 and TRBJ1-2; 7 nucleotides agree with TRBD1. Trimming at V came to 10 bases and at J to 1 base, leaving 6 bases not matched to a gene. The CDR3 runs to 13 residues. Germline V gives CDR1 SEHNR, CDR2 FQNEAQ (reference sequence). The CDR3 DNA sequence: TGTGCCATAGGGGGACAGAATAACTATGGCTACACCTTC. The encoded protein is CAIGGQNNYGYTF. Filled out from reference TRBV7-9 and TRBJ1-2, the complete variable domain reads DTGVSQNPRHKITKRGQNVTFRCDPISEHNRLYWYRQTLGQGPEFLTYFQNEAQLEKSRLLSDRFSAERPKGSFSTLEIQRTEQGDSAMYLCAIGGQNNYGYTFGSGTRLTVV.

V is TRBV27 and J is TRBJ2-1; TRBD2 matches 13 bases. This CDR3 is built from 15 residues. Losses at the gene ends were 6 bases for V and 7 bases for J; bases not matched to a gene: 6. Germline V gene data show CDR1 as MNHEY and CDR2 as SMNVEV (reference sequence). The CDR3 spells CASSLTSGGANEQFF. DNA for the CDR3: TGTGCCAGCAGCCTCACTAGCGGGGGGGCGAATGAGCAGTTCTTC.

The chain carries TRBV9 and TRBJ2-7; D gene ambiguous. There are 14 residues in the CDR3. Germline CDR1 is SGDLS and CDR2 is YYNGEE. V dropped 0 bases and J dropped 2 bases, with 9 bases sitting between them. The CDR3 sequence is CASSVETAAYEQYF. CDR3 DNA sequence: TGTGCCAGCAGCGTAGAAACAGCAGCCTACGAGCAGTACTTC.

J is TRBJ2-7 and V is TRBV5-1, with 7 positions matching TRBD2. V lost 0 bases, J lost 3 bases, and 3 bases stayed unmatched. Germline lookup yields CDR1 SGHRS and CDR2 YFSETQ. CDR3 length equals 14 residues. The chain's CDR3 is CASSLGGGVYEQYF. The CDR3 DNA reads as TGCGCCAGCAGCTTGGGGGGGGGAGTCTACGAGCAGTACTTC.

The CDR3 loop reads CASSLAFTGLPYEQYF. In nucleotides, the CDR3 is TGCGCCAGCAGCTTGGCGTTTACGGGACTCCCCTACGAGCAGTACTTC. V gene TRBV5-1 combines with J gene TRBJ2-7, with D possibly TRBD2 on 6 matching bases. V lost 0 bases and J lost 2, with 15 bases in between. CDR1 and CDR2 (germline): SGHRS, YFSETQ. There are 16 residues in the CDR3.

The chain couples TRBV5-5 to TRBJ2-4, with 10 bases fitting TRBD2. Trimming took 4 bases from V and 6 from J; bases not matched to a gene: 13. The length of the CDR3 is 17 residues. The germline V gene encodes CDR1 SGHKS and CDR2 YYEKEE (reference sequence). CDR3 nucleotides: TGTGCCAGCAGCCTTAACCCGAGCGGGGGGGGAGCAAACATTCAGTACTTC. Protein product: CASSLNPSGGGANIQYF.